The 15 T cell receptor beta chains below were found in one sample sequenced in a study of prognosis after radiotherapy for stage I lung cancer. Two rounds of multiplex PCR amplified TCR beta CDR3 from genomic DNA. TRBV and TRBJ genes each had their own specific primers in first-round PCR. TCRdb passed the multiplex PCR reads through MiXCR, listing each CDR3 protein once. The sample lists about 59,000 distinct CDR3 sequences, around a quarter occurring once. This specimen was PBMCs, taken before or after stereotactic body radiation therapy (not recorded which). The receptors stem from a donor over 45 with non-small cell lung cancer.

As concerns this clonotype: It differs at one base from a far larger clone, so likely a read error. For the CDR3, the DNA is TGTGCCAGTACTCCCACAGGAGGATGGAACACTGAAGCTTTATTT. Translated: CASTPTGGWNTEALF. The chain carries TRBV6-2 or TRBV6-3 and TRBJ1-1; TRBD1 might be the D (5 bases). The CDR3 covers 15 residues. From germline, CDR1 is MNHEY and CDR2 SVGEGT.

V usage is TRBV20-1 and J usage is TRBJ2-1; TRBD2 matches at 9 bases. The V gene end was trimmed by 3 bases and the J gene end by 8 bases; junction bases not matched to a gene: 11. The CDR3 runs 15 residues. Germline CDR1 is DFQATT and CDR2 is SNEGSKA (reference sequence). Here the CDR3 DNA reads TGCAGTGCTAGCCAAGGGGGCGGGGGGGCCCATGAGCAGTTCTTC. Translation gives CSASQGGGGAHEQFF.

In this sample, this clonotype turned up many times. The gene calls are TRBV20-1 and TRBJ1-1, with no clear D. Germline loops: CDR1 DFQATT, CDR2 SNEGSKA (reference sequence). The CDR3 is 12 residues long. V lost 0 bases to trimming and J lost 1 base, with 3 bases between them. CDR3 bases: TGCAGTGCTAGAGACCCGAACACTGAAGCTTTCTTT. This gives the protein CSARDPNTEAFF.

This clonotype was found many times. The chain has TRBV11-2 and TRBJ2-7; D unclear. The CDR3 contains 15 residues. Germline-derived CDR1 and CDR2 are SGHAT and FQNNGV. V was shortened by 4 bases and J by 1 base, with 14 bases between the two germline ends. CDR3 DNA: TGTGCCAGCAGCTCCGACCCGGTGGGATCCTACGAGCAGTACTTC. Its protein is CASSSDPVGSYEQYF.

Note on this clonotype: Given a much more abundant clone one base away, this may be a read error. The chain joins TRBV20-1 to TRBJ1-1; the match to TRBD1 covers 7 bases. The length of the CDR3 is 15 residues. Germline values: CDR1 DFQATT, CDR2 SNEGSKA (reference sequence). With V trimmed by 2 bases and J by 5 bases, 11 bases remained unmatched. The CDR3 region has the DNA TGCAGTGCTAGACGAGGGGGCTCAGGGCTGACTGAAGCTTTCTTT. Translation gives CSARRGGSGLTEAFF.

This clonotype was observed at least ten times. This rearrangement joins TRBV11-2 to TRBJ2-5; D unresolved. This CDR3 comprises 15 residues. The V gene lost 5 bases and the J gene lost 2 bases, with 15 bases spanning the gap. Germline V gene lookup returns CDR1 SGHAT and CDR2 FQNNGV. This CDR3 is CASSNRRTVQETQYF. The DNA of the CDR3 is TGTGCCAGCAGCAACCGACGGACGGTACAAGAGACCCAGTACTTC.

This clonotype was seen at least ten times. The chain employs TRBV6-1 and TRBJ1-4; D is perhaps TRBD1 (6 bases). This CDR3 region has 12 residues. Germline values: CDR1 MNHNS, CDR2 SASEGT. V was cut by 6 bases and J by 10 bases, with 12 bases left in between. The CDR3 DNA follows: TGTGCCAGCAGGGACAGTGGAGGAAAACTGTTTTTT. It codes for CASRDSGGKLFF.

The genes are TRBV5-4 and TRBJ2-5; D may be TRBD1 (6 bases). The CDR3 has 14 residues. Germline assignment: CDR1 SGHNT and CDR2 YYREEE (reference sequence). Trimming took 3 bases from V and 5 from J, leaving 14 bases between them. CDR3 nucleotide sequence: TGTGCCAGCAGCTCCTCCGGGACAAGGGAGACCCAGTACTTC. Its translation: CASSSSGTRETQYF.

This clonotype appeared many times. The CDR3 DNA is TGTGCCAGCAGCCGGGACAGCAACTATGGCTACACCTTC. Protein product: CASSRDSNYGYTF. The rearrangement links TRBV11-2 to TRBJ1-2; 7 bases line up with TRBD1. CDR1 is SGHAT and CDR2 is FQNNGV in the germline V gene. The junction had 2 bases not matched to a gene; V was cut back by 5 bases and J by 2 bases. The CDR3 runs 13 residues. Full variable domain (outside the CDR3, taken from reference TRBV11-2 and TRBJ1-2): EAGVAQSPRYKIIEKRQSVAFWCNPISGHATLYWYQQILGQGPKLLIQFQNNGVVDDSQLPKDRFSAERLKGVDSTLKIQPAKLEDSAVYLCASSRDSNYGYTFGSGTRLTVV.

This clonotype was seen repeatedly, ten times or more. The chain uses TRBV30 and TRBJ1-1, with a tentative D call TRBD1 (5 bases). V was clipped by 3 bases and J by 4 bases, with 18 bases between them. The CDR3 sequence is 15 residues long. The germline gives CDR1 GTSNPN, CDR2 SVGIG (reference sequence). CDR3 DNA: TGTGCCTGGAGACCGCAAGGGGAGGGGATCACTGAAGCTTTCTTT. The encoded protein is CAWRPQGEGITEAFF.

This clonotype was detected ten times or more. The rearrangement links TRBV12-3 or TRBV12-4 to TRBJ1-4; 9 nucleotides agree with TRBD1. V was pared by 5 bases and J by 8 bases, with 12 bases of the junction left unmatched. This CDR3 region has 16 residues. The CDR3 loop is CASSLHLGQGEEKLFF. The CDR3 nucleotides are TGTGCCAGCAGTCTTCACCTGGGACAGGGCGAGGAAAAACTGTTTTTT.

This clonotype was seen at least ten times. CDR3 in DNA: TGCAGTGCCTCAGGGGGCGCAGGTGGTGGGGAGACCCAGTACTTC. It codes for CSASGGAGGGETQYF. V and J are TRBV20-1 and TRBJ2-5; 8 nucleotides agree with TRBD1. The CDR3 runs to 15 residues. The junction had 14 bases not matched to a gene; V was cut back by 6 bases and J by 5 bases. The germline CDR1 and CDR2 sequences are DFQATT and SNEGSKA (reference sequence).

Of note for this clonotype: Given a much more abundant clone one base away, this may be a read error. This chain joins TRBV7-6 and TRBJ2-2; D not certain. Germline-derived CDR1 and CDR2 are SGHVS and FNYEAQ. The CDR3 is 13 amino acids. In DNA, the CDR3 is TGTGCCGGCAGCTTCAGATCCACCGGGGAGCTGTTTTTT. This codes for CAGSFRSTGELFF. Complete variable domain (other parts from reference TRBV7-6 and TRBJ2-2): GAGVSQSPRYKVTKRGQDVALRCDPISGHVSLYWYRQALGQGPEFLTYFNYEAQQDKSGLPNDRFSAERPEGSISTLTIQRTEQRDSAMYRCAGSFRSTGELFFGEGSRLTVL.

This clonotype was seen at least ten times. This chain uses TRBV20-1 with TRBJ2-2; tentatively, D is TRBD1 or TRBD2 (5 bases each). This CDR3 contains 15 residues. The germline V and J ends were trimmed by 3 bases and 1 base, with 12 bases remaining between them. Germline CDR1 DFQATT, CDR2 SNEGSKA (reference sequence). The DNA of the CDR3 is TGCAGTGCTAGGCCGGGACCCTTGAACACCGGGGAGCTGTTTTTT. Protein sequence: CSARPGPLNTGELFF.

This clonotype was counted a few times. A read error is possible here, since a much larger clone lies one base away. This chain uses TRBV2 with TRBJ2-1; D is ambiguous. Germline V lookup: CDR1 SNHLY, CDR2 FYNNEI. CDR3 size: 13 residues. CDR3 residues: CVSTGQSYNEQFF. The CDR3 DNA is TGTGTCAGCACCGGGCAATCCTACAATGAGCAGTTCTTC.